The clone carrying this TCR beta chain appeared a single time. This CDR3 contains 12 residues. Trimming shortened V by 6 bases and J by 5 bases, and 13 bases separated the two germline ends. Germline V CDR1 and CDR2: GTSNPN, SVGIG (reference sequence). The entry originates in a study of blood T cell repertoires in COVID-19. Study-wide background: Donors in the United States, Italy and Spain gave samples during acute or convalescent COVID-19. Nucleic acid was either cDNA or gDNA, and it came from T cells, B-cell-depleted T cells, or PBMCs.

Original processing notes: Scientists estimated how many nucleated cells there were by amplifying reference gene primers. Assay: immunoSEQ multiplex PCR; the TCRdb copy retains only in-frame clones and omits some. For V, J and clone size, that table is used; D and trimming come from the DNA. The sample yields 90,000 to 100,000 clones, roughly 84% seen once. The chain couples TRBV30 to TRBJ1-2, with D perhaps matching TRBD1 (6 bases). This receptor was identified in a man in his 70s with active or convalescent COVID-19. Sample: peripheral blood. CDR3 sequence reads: CACPGHQYGYTF. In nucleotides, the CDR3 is TGTGCCTGCCCGGGACATCAATATGGCTACACCTTC. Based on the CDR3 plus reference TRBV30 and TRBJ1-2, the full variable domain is SQTIHQWPATLVQPVGSPLSLECTVEGTSNPNLYWYRQAAGRGLQLLFYSVGIGQISSEVPQNLSASRPQDRQFILSSKKLLLSDSGFYLCACPGHQYGYTFGSGTRLTVV.